The 30 T cell receptor beta chains presented below share a single source sample, sequenced in a study of human T cells and chemical hapten exposure. TCRdb re-derived calls from the RACE reads in MiXCR, one entry per CDR3 protein. The table has approximately 340,000 distinct CDR3 sequences, 6% to 8.5% seen once. Time point defined: patch test 1, 2 weeks after DPC sensitization. Treatment indicated: therapeutic diphenylcyclopropenone sensitization with weekly scalp DPC. The sample here was whole blood, taken in connection with sensitization to the hapten diphenylcyclopropenone (DPC). The receptors come from a young woman with alopecia areata. Some clones in this sample may be carry-over from other donors' samples.

This clonotype was seen at least ten times. The J gene is TRBJ2-1, the V gene TRBV12-5, with 7 bases aligning to TRBD1. The CDR3 sequence is 13 residues long. Germline trimming cut 8 bases from V and 4 bases from J; bases unmatched to any gene: 5. The germline gives CDR1 LGHNT, CDR2 FRNRAP. The CDR3 region is CASTGTEYNEQFF. The CDR3 nucleotides are TGTGCTAGTACCGGGACAGAGTACAATGAGCAGTTCTTC. The complete variable domain, with remaining parts taken from reference TRBV12-5 and TRBJ2-1, reads DARVTQTPRHKVTEMGQEVTMRCQPILGHNTVFWYRQTMMQGLELLAYFRNRAPLDDSGMPKDRFSAEMPDATLATLKIQPSEPRDSAVYFCASTGTEYNEQFFGPGTRLTVL.

The sample holds a few counts of this clonotype. The chain links TRBV27 to TRBJ1-6; D is uncertain. This CDR3 spans 18 amino acids. Germline V CDR1 and CDR2: MNHEY, SMNVEV (reference sequence). V lost 1 base and J lost 0, with 13 bases in between. CDR3 region: CASSLYPFPSSYNSPLHF. Written as DNA, the CDR3 is TGTGCCAGCAGTTTATATCCCTTCCCCAGCTCCTATAATTCACCCCTCCACTTT.

This clonotype occurred a few times. The chain recombines TRBV4-2 with TRBJ1-5; D gene ambiguous. This CDR3 comprises 15 residues. Germline V gives CDR1 LGHNA, CDR2 YNFKEQ. V lost 2 bases and J 2 bases, leaving 10 bases between the germline ends. In nucleotides, the CDR3 is TGTGCCAGCAGCCAACGCCGTGGGGGCAATCAGCCCCAGCATTTT. It encodes CASSQRRGGNQPQHF.

This clonotype was detected ten times or more. The chain uses TRBV20-1 and TRBJ2-1; TRBD2 aligns across 13 bases. The junction had 7 bases not matched to a gene; V was cut back by 4 bases and J by 1 base. Germline CDR1 reads DFQATT; CDR2 reads SNEGSKA (reference sequence). The CDR3 spans 17 residues. The CDR3 sequence is CSATTSGGMGSYNEQFF. CDR3 nucleotide sequence: TGCAGTGCTACGACTAGCGGGGGGATGGGGTCCTACAATGAGCAGTTCTTC.

Remarks on this clonotype: The germline gene is not matched at one end of the junction; a read error may be the cause. V gene TRBV7-7 combines with J gene TRBJ1-6; D not certain. Germline V gene sequence: CDR1 SSHAT, CDR2 FNYEAQ (reference sequence). The CDR3 length is 13 residues. For the CDR3, the DNA is TGTGCTAGCAGCTTAACGGCGACGGGGCCCCTCCACTTT. Translating it yields CASSLTATGPLHF.

This clonotype was observed many times. The V and J genes are TRBV20-1 and TRBJ2-3; 12 nucleotides line up with TRBD2. The trim removed 6 bases at V and 2 bases at J, leaving 6 bases unmatched. From germline, CDR1 is DFQATT and CDR2 SNEGSKA (reference sequence). The CDR3 runs 15 residues. The CDR3 bases are TGCAGTGCGACTAGCGGGGGTCCCCTCACAGATACGCAGTATTTT. Encoded protein: CSATSGGPLTDTQYF.

The sample holds many counts of this clonotype. The chain joins TRBV7-9 to TRBJ2-1; no clear D. The CDR3 length is 13 residues. Deletions cut 1 base from V and 5 bases from J, with 6 bases between. Germline V gives CDR1 SEHNR, CDR2 FQNEAQ (reference sequence). The CDR3: CASSLEQNNEQFF. The CDR3 DNA is TGTGCCAGCAGCTTAGAACAGAACAATGAGCAGTTCTTC.

This clonotype was counted many times. The chain carries TRBV6-5 and TRBJ2-2, with D perhaps TRBD1 or TRBD2 (5 bases each). CDR1 is MNHEY, CDR2 SVGAGI, per germline. The V end lost 5 bases, the J end lost 0 bases, and 16 bases lay between the germline ends. The CDR3 is made up of 17 amino acids. CDR3 in DNA: TGTGCCAGCAGTACAATCTCCGGGACGGCGAACACCGGGGAGCTGTTTTTT. Translated, it gives CASSTISGTANTGELFF.

The chain joins TRBV12-5 to TRBJ1-5; maybe TRBD1 (6 bases). V dropped 6 bases and J dropped 7 bases, with 16 bases sitting between them. Germline V gene data show CDR1 as LGHNT and CDR2 as FRNRAP. The CDR3 consists of 14 residues. CDR3 protein: CASGPTQQGQPQHF. The CDR3 DNA follows: TGTGCTAGTGGGCCGACCCAACAGGGCCAGCCCCAGCATTTT.

V is TRBV4-2 and J is TRBJ2-4, with D perhaps matching TRBD2 (5 bases). Germline CDR1 LGHNA, CDR2 YNFKEQ. The V gene lost 0 bases and the J gene lost 1 base, with 13 bases spanning the gap. The CDR3 spans 17 residues. The CDR3 is CASSQDFAGLAKNIQYF. CDR3 nucleotide sequence: TGTGCCAGCAGCCAAGATTTTGCGGGTCTGGCCAAAAACATTCAGTACTTC.

The CDR3 nucleotides are TGCAGTGCCAACTCCGCAAGCGGGGGGGCCTTTGGGGAGACCCAGTACTTC. Protein sequence: CSANSASGGAFGETQYF. The chain links TRBV20-1 to TRBJ2-5, with TRBD2 identical over 10 bases. Trimming took 6 bases from V and 5 from J; bases not matched to a gene: 18. The CDR3 contains 17 residues. CDR1 DFQATT and CDR2 SNEGSKA come from the germline V gene (reference sequence).

This clonotype was picked up a small number of times. This chain's CDR3 is CASSPMTGPLGYTF. CDR3 coding DNA: TGCGCCAGCAGCCCTATGACAGGGCCACTGGGCTACACCTTC. This chain links TRBV5-1 with TRBJ1-2; 7 nucleotides line up with TRBD1. V lost 4 bases and J lost 8; bases outside the gene matches: 11. The germline CDR1 and CDR2 sequences are SGHRS and YFSETQ. CDR3 size: 14 residues.

This clonotype was recorded many times. The V and J genes are TRBV20-1 and TRBJ1-1, with no clear D. V lost 4 bases and J 5 bases, leaving 11 bases between the germline ends. There are 12 residues in the CDR3. Germline V CDR1 and CDR2: DFQATT, SNEGSKA (reference sequence). CDR3 residues: CSATRTGTEAFF. The CDR3 DNA sequence: TGCAGTGCTACCAGAACGGGGACTGAAGCTTTCTTT.

This chain links TRBV20-1 with TRBJ1-5; tentatively, D is TRBD1 (5 bases). CDR3 length equals 13 residues. From germline, CDR1 is DFQATT and CDR2 SNEGSKA (reference sequence). Trimming took off 3 bases at V and 8 bases at J, with 14 bases between the two ends. CDR3 DNA sequence: TGCAGTGCTAGTTTCAATAGGGGCGAGCCCCAGCATTTT. Residues: CSASFNRGEPQHF.

The sample holds many counts of this clonotype. The chain has TRBV4-1 and TRBJ1-3; the match to TRBD1 covers 7 bases. This CDR3 comprises 16 residues. The trim removed 5 bases at V and 0 bases at J, leaving 7 bases unmatched. From germline, CDR1 is MGHRA and CDR2 YSYEKL. In DNA form, the CDR3 reads TGCGCCAGCAGCGTAGGACAGGCTCGCTCTGGAAACACCATATATTTT. It codes for CASSVGQARSGNTIYF.

The chain recombines TRBV10-3 with TRBJ1-3; no clear D. This CDR3 has 13 residues. V was cut by 2 bases and J by 4 bases, with 6 bases left in between. From germline, CDR1 is ENHRY and CDR2 SYGVKD. CDR3 bases: TGTGCCATCAGTGAGACAGAAGGAAACACCATATATTTT. Its translation: CAISETEGNTIYF.

This rearrangement joins TRBV20-1 to TRBJ2-2; 12 nucleotides agree with TRBD2. The germline V gene has CDR1 DFQATT and CDR2 SNEGSKA (reference sequence). V trimming: 6 bases; J trimming: 3 bases; junction bases outside the gene matches: 8. This CDR3 region has 16 residues. CDR3 loop: CSAREASGGDTGELFF. For the CDR3, the DNA is TGCAGTGCGCGGGAGGCTAGCGGGGGGGACACCGGGGAGCTGTTTTTT.

The chain employs TRBV4-3 and TRBJ2-5; perhaps TRBD2 as D (5 bases). CDR1 is LGHNA and CDR2 is YSLEER in the germline V gene. Trimming took 9 bases from V and 2 from J, leaving 16 bases between them. This CDR3 is built from 14 residues. CDR3 residues: CASAAGVVQETQYF. The CDR3 nucleotides are TGCGCCAGTGCCGCGGGTGTAGTTCAAGAGACCCAGTACTTC.

The chain carries TRBV7-6 and TRBJ1-1, with 8 bases that match TRBD1. Germline V gene data show CDR1 as SGHVS and CDR2 as FNYEAQ. This CDR3 has 15 residues. The J segment lost 4 bases and the V segment lost 2 bases, leaving 6 bases of the junction unmatched. CDR3 amino acids: CASSLSGGRVTEAFF. CDR3 sequence (DNA): TGTGCCAGCAGCTTATCAGGGGGCCGGGTCACTGAAGCTTTCTTT.

A few counts support this clonotype. V usage is TRBV20-1 and J usage is TRBJ1-6; D may be TRBD1 (6 bases). This CDR3 contains 14 residues. Between the trimmed V and J ends, which lost 5 bases and 7 bases, there was a span of 15 bases. Germline CDR1 is DFQATT and CDR2 is SNEGSKA (reference sequence). CDR3 sequence reads: CSAALTGDNSPLHF. CDR3 coding DNA: TGCAGTGCTGCCTTGACAGGAGACAATTCACCCCTCCACTTT.

This clonotype was observed many times. The CDR3 DNA is TGTGCCAGCTGGTTTGAGGGCACTGAAGCTTTCTTT. This sequence encodes CASWFEGTEAFF. The V call is TRBV27, the J call TRBJ1-1, with D uncertain. This CDR3 is 12 amino acids long. CDR1 is MNHEY, CDR2 SMNVEV, per germline (reference sequence). V shed 8 bases and J shed 4 bases, with 11 bases lying between them.

This clonotype was seen more than once but under ten times. The CDR3 DNA follows: TGTGCCAGCAGCACCCACGAACAGGGGGCGAGGGTTAATCAGCCCCAGCATTTT. Translation gives CASSTHEQGARVNQPQHF. V gene TRBV6-2 or TRBV6-3 combines with J gene TRBJ1-5, with 9 bases aligning to TRBD1. The J segment lost 4 bases and the V segment lost 6 bases, leaving 16 bases of the junction unmatched. The CDR3 extends over 18 amino acids. The germline V gene has CDR1 MNHEY and CDR2 SVGEGT.

The V and J genes are TRBV6-2 or TRBV6-3 and TRBJ2-1; tentatively, D is TRBD1 or TRBD2 (6 bases each). Trimming cost V 0 bases and J 2 bases, with 8 bases left between them. The CDR3 is 15 residues long. Germline V gene sequence: CDR1 MNHEY, CDR2 SVGEGT. The CDR3 spells CASSYSRGPYNEQFF. The CDR3 coding sequence is TGTGCCAGCAGTTACTCCCGGGGGCCCTACAATGAGCAGTTCTTC.

This clonotype was found a few times. The V and J genes are TRBV7-3 and TRBJ2-1; D remains unclear. Deletions cut 4 bases from V and 5 bases from J, with 12 bases between. CDR1 and CDR2 (germline): SGHTA, FQGTGA. The CDR3 runs 14 residues. CDR3 bases: TGTGCCAGCAGCTCAGGTACAGATAACAATGAGCAGTTCTTC. Its protein product is CASSSGTDNNEQFF.

This clonotype was recorded many times. The V and J genes are TRBV5-5 and TRBJ2-5; no clear D. Germline values: CDR1 SGHKS, CDR2 YYEKEE (reference sequence). Trimming stripped 2 bases from V and 2 bases from J, with 13 bases between. The CDR3 length is 15 residues. The CDR3 loop is CASSFAAEIQETQYF. In DNA, the CDR3 is TGTGCCAGCAGCTTTGCGGCGGAGATACAAGAGACCCAGTACTTC.

This rearrangement joins TRBV7-6 to TRBJ2-3; possibly TRBD2 for D (5 bases). Germline values: CDR1 SGHVS, CDR2 FNYEAQ. The V and J ends lost 5 bases and 3 bases respectively, with 12 bases between them. The CDR3 runs 14 residues. The CDR3 coding sequence is TGTGCCAGCAGCCCAAGACTACTTACAGATACGCAGTATTTT. This codes for CASSPRLLTDTQYF.

This clonotype occurred a few times. The V and J genes are TRBV21-1 and TRBJ2-7; TRBD1 is the table's D call and was not checked against the DNA. TRBV21-1 is tagged as a pseudogene. CDR3 size: 14 residues. The CDR3 DNA reads TGTGCCAACCATAGGGACAGGAGCTCGAACGAGCAGTACTTC. As protein: CANHRDRSSNEQYF.

The V and J genes are TRBV27 and TRBJ2-2; D remains ambiguous. CDR1 is MNHEY, CDR2 SMNVEV, per germline (reference sequence). The V end lost 1 base, the J end lost 1 base, and 13 bases lay between the germline ends. The length of the CDR3 is 17 residues. The CDR3 region has the DNA TGTGCCAGCAGTTTATACGTCACCAGCCGGAACACCGGGGAGCTGTTTTTT. Translated, it gives CASSLYVTSRNTGELFF.

The V call is TRBV27, the J call TRBJ1-5; perhaps TRBD1 as D (6 bases). CDR3 length equals 15 residues. V was shortened by 5 bases and J by 3 bases, with 14 bases between the two germline ends. The V gene's germline CDR1 is MNHEY and CDR2 SMNVEV (reference sequence). The CDR3 DNA is TGTGCCAGCAGTCCTATCACAGGGTACAATCAGCCCCAGCATTTT. Translation: CASSPITGYNQPQHF.

This clonotype was detected a few times. V is TRBV12-3 or TRBV12-4 and J is TRBJ2-1, with TRBD1 identical over 8 bases. V lost 4 bases and J lost 8; bases outside the gene matches: 4. CDR3 length: 13 amino acids. CDR3: CASSSDRADEQFF. The CDR3 DNA reads as TGTGCCAGCAGTTCGGACAGGGCCGATGAGCAGTTCTTC.